These 5 T cell receptor beta chains share one sample of origin, sequenced in a study of beta chain features in type 1 diabetes. Study observations and caveats: People with Type 1 diabetes carried modestly yet significantly shorter TCRB CDR3s in all four CD4+ subsets.

Expressed TCRB transcripts were sequenced because the entire RNA isolate underwent reverse transcription. TCRdb's table, derived via immunoSEQ multiplex PCR, lists solely in-frame clones and lacks some. This sample has a few hundred thousand clones; over 8.5% occur once, and the top ten carry about 0.6%. No cognate antigen is known for these TCRs. Sequencing input: central memory CD4+ T cells from blood. These receptors were collected from a man aged 25-45 years with type 1 diabetes.

This clone has a handful of counts. V and J are TRBV11-2 and TRBJ1-2; the match to TRBD1 covers 12 bases. The CDR3 contains 15 residues. Germline loops: CDR1 SGHAT, CDR2 FQNNGV. The ends lost 3 bases at V and 8 bases at J; junction bases unmatched: 7. CDR3 DNA sequence: TGTGCCAGCAGCTTTGGGACAGGGGGCGCGAGGGGCTACACCTTC. It encodes CASSFGTGGARGYTF.

The chain recombines TRBV11-2 with TRBJ2-5; D remains ambiguous. The V gene's germline CDR1 is SGHAT and CDR2 FQNNGV. Trimming took off 5 bases at V and 4 bases at J, with 20 bases between the two ends. The CDR3 has 16 residues. The CDR3 region has the DNA TGTGCCAGCAGCCCCCCTGTTTTCGAGAGGCTAGAGACCCAGTACTTC. This translates into CASSPPVFERLETQYF.

The chain links TRBV28 to TRBJ2-1; TRBD2 might be the D (5 bases). This CDR3 region has 14 residues. CDR1 and CDR2 (germline): MDHEN, SYDVKM. V lost 5 bases, J lost 5 bases, and 13 bases lay in between. CDR3 nucleotides: TGTGCCAGCAGTCCCGCCGGGATGCACAATGAGCAGTTCTTC. Residues: CASSPAGMHNEQFF.

The V and J genes are TRBV9 and TRBJ1-1; no reliable D call. This CDR3 region has 13 residues. V lost 4 bases and J lost 7, with 14 bases in between. Germline lookup yields CDR1 SGDLS and CDR2 YYNGEE. CDR3 loop: CASSPRGRYEAFF. The CDR3, as DNA: TGTGCCAGCAGCCCACGTGGGAGGTATGAAGCTTTCTTT.

This clone was recorded a few times. This sequence joins TRBV11-3 and TRBJ2-5; D is perhaps TRBD2 (5 bases). Between the trimmed V and J ends, which lost 4 bases and 9 bases, there was a span of 9 bases. The CDR3 extends over 11 amino acids. From germline, CDR1 is SGHNT and CDR2 YENEEA. DNA for the CDR3: TGTGCCAGCAGCTCCCTTAGCGCCCAGTACTTC. Translating gives CASSSLSAQYF.